Following are 15 T cell receptor beta chains from one sample sequenced in a study of beta chain features in type 1 diabetes. Study findings and constraints: Type 1 diabetes patients had moderately but significantly shorter TCRB CDR3s in all four CD4+ subsets.

All of the isolated RNA was reverse transcribed, so expressed TCRB transcripts were sequenced. Profiling relied on immunoSEQ multiplex PCR, and the TCRdb table lists in-frame clones only, not all of them. The repertoire holds around 650,000 clones, around 12% seen once, with around 0.12% in the top ten. Antigen specificity for these receptors is unknown. Sequenced input: naive CD4+ T cells from blood. These receptors originate from a man aged 30 to 39 with type 1 diabetes.

CDR3 amino acids: CASSLGLQNIQYF. DNA of the CDR3: TGTGCCAGCAGCTTAGGGCTCCAAAACATTCAGTACTTC. The V call is TRBV7-2, the J call TRBJ2-4, with unresolved D. Germline CDR1 and CDR2: SGHTA and FQGNSA. Trimming removed 1 base from V and 5 bases from J, with 6 bases in between. CDR3 length: 13 residues.

This clone has only a few counts. This rearrangement joins TRBV29-1 to TRBJ2-7, with D maybe TRBD2 (5 bases). Germline assignment: CDR1 SQVTM and CDR2 ANQGSEA. V was trimmed by 0 bases and J by 5 bases, leaving 14 bases between them. The CDR3 loop spans 14 amino acids. The CDR3 nucleotides read TGCAGCGTTGAAGATGGGCTAGCCGTAGACGAGCAGTACTTC. Protein product: CSVEDGLAVDEQYF.

The V and J genes are TRBV7-3 and TRBJ1-2; D unclear. Germline CDR1 is SGHTA and CDR2 is FQGTGA. Trimming shortened V by 3 bases and J by 6 bases, and 11 bases separated the two germline ends. The CDR3 is made up of 13 amino acids. The CDR3 region has the DNA TGTGCCAGCAGCTTGAGCCGGACCGATGGCTACACCTTC. It is translated as CASSLSRTDGYTF.

The chain has TRBV7-6 and TRBJ2-5; 8 bases align to TRBD1. The V gene's germline CDR1 is SGHVS and CDR2 FNYEAQ. The CDR3 runs 16 residues. V was clipped by 3 bases and J by 4 bases; unmatched bases: 10. The CDR3 bases are TGTGCCAGCAGCTTGGGGGTGCCAGGGGGCGCAGAGACCCAGTACTTC. The encoded protein is CASSLGVPGGAETQYF.

V gene TRBV27 combines with J gene TRBJ2-2, with D perhaps TRBD2 (5 bases). Germline V gene sequence: CDR1 MNHEY, CDR2 SMNVEV (reference sequence). The germline V and J ends were trimmed by 6 bases and 7 bases, with 12 bases remaining between them. The CDR3 covers 13 residues. The CDR3 DNA follows: TGTGCCAGCAGCCGTCCCGCGGGCGGGGAGCTGTTTTTT. It specifies CASSRPAGGELFF.

This clone has a handful of counts. The V call is TRBV15, the J call TRBJ2-2; perhaps D is TRBD1 or TRBD2 (7 bases each). The CDR3 is made up of 16 amino acids. The V gene's germline CDR1 is LNHNV and CDR2 YYDKDF (reference sequence). Trimming removed 0 bases at V and 7 bases at J, with 15 bases between. CDR3 sequence reads: CATSREGRGLNGELFF. The CDR3, as DNA: TGTGCCACCAGCAGAGAAGGGAGGGGGCTTAACGGGGAGCTGTTTTTT.

CDR3 in DNA: TGCAGCGCCCTCGGACAGGTTGACTATGGCTACACCTTC. Protein: CSALGQVDYGYTF. V and J are TRBV29-1 and TRBJ1-2; 7 bases are shared with TRBD1. The trim removed 7 bases at V and 3 bases at J, leaving 8 bases unmatched. This CDR3 is 13 amino acids long. From germline, CDR1 is SQVTM and CDR2 ANQGSEA.

The chain is built from TRBV4-3 and TRBJ2-3, with D possibly matching TRBD1 (5 bases). Germline lookup yields CDR1 LGHNA and CDR2 YSLEER. CDR3 length: 16 amino acids. The V and J ends lost 0 bases and 1 base respectively, with 11 bases between them. CDR3 sequence (DNA): TGCGCCAGCAGCCAAGATTCTGGGGCGGGCACAGATACGCAGTATTTT. Translated, it gives CASSQDSGAGTDTQYF.

The table lists this clone with many counts. This chain links TRBV4-3 with TRBJ2-1; the D gene is possibly TRBD2 (6 bases). CDR3 size: 15 residues. Germline CDR1 and CDR2: LGHNA and YSLEER. Trimming shortened V by 1 base and J by 6 bases, and 13 bases separated the two germline ends. The CDR3 is CASSQGEAGTNEQFF. The CDR3, as DNA: TGCGCCAGCAGCCAAGGGGAGGCAGGGACCAATGAGCAGTTCTTC.

The rearrangement joins TRBV15 to TRBJ2-3; D remains ambiguous. From germline, CDR1 is LNHNV and CDR2 YYDKDF (reference sequence). CDR3 size: 14 residues. V was shortened by 5 bases and J by 7 bases, with 16 bases between the two germline ends. This CDR3 is CATSSGPLENTQYF. In DNA form, the CDR3 reads TGTGCCACCAGCTCTGGACCGCTCGAAAATACGCAGTATTTT.

V and J are TRBV7-9 and TRBJ1-6, with TRBD1 matching over 9 bases. The CDR3 covers 17 residues. Trimming took 4 bases from V and 0 from J; bases not matched to a gene: 4. Per germline, CDR1 SEHNR and CDR2 FQNEAQ (reference sequence). The CDR3 is CASSSKGQGSYNSPLHF. The CDR3 region has the DNA TGTGCCAGCAGCTCGAAGGGACAGGGCTCCTATAATTCACCCCTCCACTTT.

The rearrangement links TRBV11-2 to TRBJ1-6, with TRBD1 as a possible D gene (5 bases). Trimming removed 5 bases at V and 6 bases at J, with 14 bases between. The CDR3 has 15 amino acids. Per germline, CDR1 SGHAT and CDR2 FQNNGV. CDR3 nucleotide sequence: TGTGCCAGCAGCCCGCCCGGGGCGCCTAATTCACCCCTCCACTTT. Encoded protein: CASSPPGAPNSPLHF. The whole variable domain, filled in from reference TRBV11-2 and TRBJ1-6, reads EAGVAQSPRYKIIEKRQSVAFWCNPISGHATLYWYQQILGQGPKLLIQFQNNGVVDDSQLPKDRFSAERLKGVDSTLKIQPAKLEDSAVYLCASSPPGAPNSPLHFGNGTRLTVT.

This clone was seen only a few times. This chain links TRBV7-9 with TRBJ1-2; 9 positions agree with TRBD1. The V segment lost 1 base and the J segment 6 bases; nucleotides outside the gene matches: 3. The CDR3 runs to 14 residues. Per the germline V gene, CDR1 is SEHNR and CDR2 is FQNEAQ (reference sequence). This CDR3 reads CASSLGTGADGYTF. CDR3 in DNA: TGTGCCAGCAGCTTAGGGACAGGGGCCGATGGCTACACCTTC.

This chain links TRBV5-1 with TRBJ2-7; 7 bases are a match to TRBD1. The germline V gene encodes CDR1 SGHRS and CDR2 YFSETQ. With 4 bases clipped from V and 2 bases from J, the junction kept 9 bases outside the gene matches. The CDR3 runs 15 residues. The CDR3 DNA is TGCGCCAGCAGCGGGTCCACAGGGGACACCTACGAGCAGTACTTC. Protein sequence: CASSGSTGDTYEQYF. The entire variable domain, with the rest obtained from reference TRBV5-1 and TRBJ2-7, is as follows: KAGVTQTPRYLIKTRGQQVTLSCSPISGHRSVSWYQQTPGQGLQFLFEYFSETQRNKGNFPGRFSGRQFSNSRSEMNVSTLELGDSALYLCASSGSTGDTYEQYFGPGTRLTVT.

CDR3 protein: CASRRQGDTDTQYF. CDR3 DNA sequence: TGTGCCAGCAGGAGACAGGGGGATACAGATACGCAGTATTTT. This sequence joins TRBV6-1 and TRBJ2-3; 9 bases line up with TRBD1. V lost 6 bases and J lost 3; bases outside the gene matches: 4. In germline, CDR1 is MNHNS, CDR2 SASEGT. This CDR3 is built from 14 residues.